A single sample is the source of the 20 T cell receptor beta chains below, sequenced in a study of T cell repertoires in cytomegalovirus infection (dated by TCRdb to between 2018 and 2021). The run used an Illumina HiSeq 1500. TCRdb ran its own pipeline on the public reads, namely fastp trimming at Q25 and MiXCR clone calling, and kept in-frame beta chains. Rows with one shared CDR3 protein collapse into an entry with the most common genes and DNA. In all, the sample holds under 350,000 distinct CDR3 sequences, and roughly a tenth of those were seen once. Together, the top ten hold over 2.5% of the sample. Sequencing was performed on PBMCs. The receptor source for this set is a human donor in good health (CMV status not recorded). Some clones in this sample may be carry-over from other donors' samples.

This clonotype occurred many times. The CDR3 DNA follows: TGTGCCAGCAGTGAAAGAGGGACCGGGAACACCATATATTTT. The encoded protein is CASSERGTGNTIYF. V gene TRBV25-1 combines with J gene TRBJ1-3; possible D gene TRBD1, 5 bases. The CDR3 is 14 amino acids. The V and J ends lost 2 bases and 7 bases respectively, with 12 bases between them. Germline values: CDR1 MGHDK, CDR2 SYGVNS.

This chain connects TRBV20-1 to TRBJ1-6; TRBD1 might be the D (6 bases). CDR1 is DFQATT, CDR2 SNEGSKA, per germline (reference sequence). The CDR3 sequence is 16 residues long. V lost 3 bases and J lost 6, with 18 bases in between. CDR3 protein: CSASRTGQVINSPLHF. The CDR3 DNA reads TGCAGTGCTAGCCGAACAGGGCAGGTTATTAATTCACCCCTCCACTTT.

This clonotype was detected a few times. This sequence joins TRBV20-1 and TRBJ2-4; 8 positions match TRBD2. With V trimmed by 2 bases and J by 8 bases, 5 bases remained unmatched. The germline V gene has CDR1 DFQATT and CDR2 SNEGSKA (reference sequence). The CDR3 contains 13 residues. The CDR3 here is CSARRREAYIQYF. The CDR3 DNA reads TGCAGTGCTAGACGGCGGGAGGCGTACATTCAGTACTTC.

This clonotype was picked up many times. The gene calls are TRBV6-6 and TRBJ1-4; D gene unclear. Germline V gene lookup returns CDR1 MNHNY and CDR2 SVGAGI (reference sequence). Deletions cut 5 bases from V and 9 bases from J, with 22 bases between. The CDR3 is made up of 16 amino acids. The CDR3, as DNA: TGTGCCAGCAGTATCCGAGAGGAGGGAACCCGGAAAAAACTGTTTTTT. Its protein is CASSIREEGTRKKLFF.

This chain uses TRBV12-3 or TRBV12-4 with TRBJ2-7, with D possibly matching TRBD2 (5 bases). The V end lost 8 bases, the J end lost 3 bases, and 14 bases lay between the germline ends. CDR3 length: 13 amino acids. CDR3 sequence: CASGEGRVYEQYF. In DNA form, the CDR3 reads TGTGCCAGCGGAGAGGGTAGGGTCTACGAGCAGTACTTC.

The sample holds many counts of this clonotype. This chain uses TRBV7-9 with TRBJ2-5; D gene uncertain. The CDR3 runs to 13 residues. Trimming cost V 5 bases and J 5 bases, with 12 bases left between them. Looked up from germline, CDR1 is SEHNR and CDR2 is FQNEAQ (reference sequence). Here the CDR3 DNA reads TGTGCCAGCAGCGCGCTGGGAAGGGAGACCCAGTACTTC. Encoded protein: CASSALGRETQYF. Together with reference TRBV7-9 and TRBJ2-5, the CDR3 gives the full variable domain: DTGVSQNPRHKITKRGQNVTFRCDPISEHNRLYWYRQTLGQGPEFLTYFQNEAQLEKSRLLSDRFSAERPKGSFSTLEIQRTEQGDSAMYLCASSALGRETQYFGPGTRLLVL.

This clonotype has only a few counts. The chain employs TRBV20-1 and TRBJ2-3; D may be TRBD1 (6 bases). This CDR3 has 12 amino acids. Trimming pared 3 bases from V and 5 bases from J, leaving 9 bases between. Germline CDR1 is DFQATT and CDR2 is SNEGSKA (reference sequence). The chain's CDR3 is CSASWGQDTQYF. For the CDR3, the DNA is TGCAGTGCTAGCTGGGGGCAAGATACGCAGTATTTT.

This clonotype was observed many times. The CDR3, as DNA: TGTGCCAGCAGCTCCGCCGGACCGAACATTGGGGATACGCAGTATTTT. This codes for CASSSAGPNIGDTQYF. The chain couples TRBV7-9 to TRBJ2-3; no clear D gene. Looked up from germline, CDR1 is SEHNR and CDR2 is FQNEAQ (reference sequence). The CDR3 extends over 16 amino acids. Deletions cut 4 bases from V and 6 bases from J, with 20 bases between.

This clonotype was seen many times. The chain joins TRBV4-3 to TRBJ1-6, with D possibly matching TRBD1 (6 bases). The germline V gene encodes CDR1 LGHNA and CDR2 YSLEER. CDR3 size: 14 residues. V lost 3 bases and J 5 bases, leaving 8 bases between the germline ends. CDR3 DNA: TGCGCCAGCAGCCAGGGACAAAATAATTCACCCCTCCACTTT. Protein: CASSQGQNNSPLHF.

This clonotype has ten or more counts. The chain recombines TRBV12-3 or TRBV12-4 with TRBJ2-3; 7 bases fit TRBD2. J lost 0 bases, V lost 1 base, and 4 bases had no gene match. This CDR3 region has 16 residues. The CDR3 is CASSLGASGSTDTQYF. CDR3 nucleotide sequence: TGTGCCAGCAGTTTAGGTGCTAGCGGTAGCACAGATACGCAGTATTTT.

This clonotype was seen ten or more times. The gene calls are TRBV7-9 and TRBJ2-3; TRBD1 matches at 7 bases. CDR1 and CDR2 (germline): SEHNR, FQNEAQ (reference sequence). The J segment lost 4 bases and the V segment lost 4 bases, leaving 11 bases of the junction unmatched. The CDR3 has 16 residues. CDR3 sequence (DNA): TGTGCCAGCAGCTCTAGGGGGCCCGGTCCGCCAGATACGCAGTATTTT. It yields the protein CASSSRGPGPPDTQYF.

This clonotype was detected ten times or more. This rearrangement joins TRBV7-9 to TRBJ1-1, with D maybe TRBD1 (5 bases). Germline CDR1 and CDR2: SEHNR and FQNEAQ (reference sequence). This CDR3 region has 14 residues. Trimming shortened V by 5 bases and J by 2 bases, and 12 bases separated the two germline ends. This CDR3 is CASSPHQGNTEAFF. CDR3 coding DNA: TGTGCCAGCAGCCCTCACCAGGGAAACACTGAAGCTTTCTTT. Supplemented by reference TRBV7-9 and TRBJ1-1, the full variable domain reads DTGVSQNPRHKITKRGQNVTFRCDPISEHNRLYWYRQTLGQGPEFLTYFQNEAQLEKSRLLSDRFSAERPKGSFSTLEIQRTEQGDSAMYLCASSPHQGNTEAFFGQGTRLTVV.

This clonotype was observed at least ten times. The V and J genes are TRBV6-2 or TRBV6-3 and TRBJ1-6; a possible D gene is TRBD1 (6 bases). Trimming took off 2 bases at V and 10 bases at J, with 18 bases between the two ends. Germline-derived CDR1 and CDR2 are MNHEY and SVGEGT. This CDR3 region has 16 residues. The CDR3: CASSYDTGTGGSPLHF. DNA of the CDR3: TGTGCCAGCAGTTACGACACAGGGACGGGGGGATCACCCCTCCACTTT.

This clonotype was seen a few times. The rearrangement joins TRBV14 to TRBJ1-4; D unresolved. CDR1 is SGHDN and CDR2 is FVKESK in the germline V gene. The germline V and J ends were trimmed by 1 base and 0 bases, with 6 bases remaining between them. The CDR3 totals 15 residues. This CDR3 is CASSQVTSTNEKLFF. The CDR3 bases are TGTGCCAGCAGCCAAGTCACCTCAACTAATGAAAAACTGTTTTTT. Full variable domain (missing parts from reference TRBV14 and TRBJ1-4): EAGVTQFPSHSVIEKGQTVTLRCDPISGHDNLYWYRRVMGKEIKFLLHFVKESKQDESGMPNNRFLAERTGGTYSTLKVQPAELEDSGVYFCASSQVTSTNEKLFFGSGTQLSVL.

This clonotype was seen many times. The chain employs TRBV7-3 and TRBJ1-2; D might be TRBD1 (5 bases). Germline assignment: CDR1 SGHTA and CDR2 FQGTGA. The CDR3 covers 14 residues. Trimming shortened V by 1 base and J by 4 bases, and 10 bases separated the two germline ends. The CDR3 here is CASSLIPGGYGYTF. Here the CDR3 DNA reads TGTGCCAGCAGCTTAATCCCCGGGGGCTATGGCTACACCTTC.

The genes are TRBV29-1 and TRBJ2-5; D is ambiguous. This CDR3 has 13 residues. Germline loops: CDR1 SQVTM, CDR2 ANQGSEA. V was clipped by 7 bases and J by 0 bases, with 12 bases between them. The CDR3 nucleotides are TGCAGCGCCCCACGGCAGAACCAAGAGACCCAGTACTTC. It is translated as CSAPRQNQETQYF.

This clonotype has at least ten counts. The chain carries TRBV6-6 and TRBJ2-5, with 8 bases fitting TRBD2. Germline assignment: CDR1 MNHNY and CDR2 SVGAGI (reference sequence). J was trimmed by 7 bases and V by 7 bases; bases with no gene match: 14. This CDR3 has 15 residues. The CDR3 nucleotides are TGTGCCAGCATAAAAACTGAAGGCGGGGGGTGGACCCAGTACTTC. It translates to CASIKTEGGGWTQYF.

This clonotype was seen repeatedly, ten times or more. The CDR3 coding sequence is TGTGCCAGCAGCTGGGGACGGAGCAGAGGCTACACCTTC. This encodes CASSWGRSRGYTF. The rearrangement joins TRBV5-6 to TRBJ1-2; D is perhaps TRBD1 (5 bases). Germline V gives CDR1 SGHDT, CDR2 YYEEEE. This CDR3 comprises 13 residues. V was cut by 3 bases and J by 8 bases, with 14 bases left in between.

This clonotype has ten or more counts. This chain connects TRBV28 to TRBJ2-2, with 10 bases aligning to TRBD2. The germline gives CDR1 MDHEN, CDR2 SYDVKM. This CDR3 is 17 amino acids long. The trim removed 5 bases at V and 7 bases at J, leaving 13 bases unmatched. The CDR3 is CASSEYSGGMYVGELFF. CDR3 coding DNA: TGTGCCAGCAGTGAATATAGCGGGGGGATGTATGTCGGGGAGCTGTTTTTT.

The V and J genes are TRBV20-1 and TRBJ2-6; D may be TRBD2 (5 bases). Germline lookup yields CDR1 DFQATT and CDR2 SNEGSKA (reference sequence). Trimming took off 5 bases at V and 0 bases at J, with 14 bases between the two ends. The CDR3 extends over 16 amino acids. The CDR3 region is CSAPGFEASGANVLTF. As DNA, the CDR3 is TGCAGTGCTCCGGGATTTGAGGCCTCTGGGGCCAACGTCCTGACTTTC.